These 19 T cell receptor beta chains came from one sample sequenced in a study of blood T cells in healthy people across ages. For the second PCR, which ran for about 7 to 11 cycles, a sample-barcoded 5' primer and a J-beta primer mix were used. TCRdb passed the 5' RACE reads through MiXCR, listing each CDR3 protein once. The sample carries more than 900,000 distinct CDR3 sequences, about 23% recorded once. This same sample was also part of a study on T cells of mothers and their children.

The sample consisted of blood. These receptors originate from a girl aged 2-10 years in good health.

This clonotype came up a few times. The V call is TRBV5-1, the J call TRBJ1-2; D might be TRBD1 (6 bases). V was trimmed by 4 bases and J by 4 bases, leaving 11 bases between them. CDR1 SGHRS and CDR2 YFSETQ come from the germline V gene. The CDR3 has 13 amino acids. The CDR3 sequence: CASSHPDSYGYTF. The CDR3 DNA reads as TGCGCCAGCAGCCACCCGGACAGCTATGGCTACACCTTC.

This clonotype came up a few times. This rearrangement joins TRBV7-9 to TRBJ1-4; 8 nucleotides align to TRBD1. The germline gives CDR1 SEHNR, CDR2 FQNEAQ (reference sequence). V gave up 6 bases and J gave up 0 bases; unmatched junction bases: 6. The CDR3 is 16 amino acids. In DNA form, the CDR3 reads TGTGCCAGCAGTAAGACAGGGGCCCCAACTAATGAAAAACTGTTTTTT. As protein: CASSKTGAPTNEKLFF.

This chain joins TRBV7-3 and TRBJ2-1; D remains unclear. CDR1 is SGHTA, CDR2 FQGTGA, per germline. The CDR3 sequence is 13 residues long. Trimming shortened V by 2 bases and J by 12 bases, and 14 bases separated the two germline ends. DNA of the CDR3: TGTGCCAGCAGCTTATTGGTCGATGGAAGGCAGTTCTTC. It yields the protein CASSLLVDGRQFF.

The J gene is TRBJ1-2, the V gene TRBV11-2; the D is unclear. Per germline, CDR1 SGHAT and CDR2 FQNNGV. V shed 3 bases and J shed 13 bases, with 15 bases lying between them. The CDR3 is made up of 12 amino acids. The CDR3 loop reads CASSFSDGALTF. CDR3 nucleotides: TGTGCCAGCAGCTTCTCGGACGGCGCCCTCACCTTC.

This clonotype was seen a few times. This chain connects TRBV5-1 to TRBJ2-7; D perhaps matches TRBD2 (6 bases). Trimming took 0 bases from V and 3 from J, leaving 13 bases between them. The germline gives CDR1 SGHRS, CDR2 YFSETQ. This CDR3 is built from 15 residues. CDR3 in amino acids: CASSLVAGFVYEQYF. DNA for the CDR3: TGCGCCAGCAGCTTGGTGGCGGGGTTCGTCTACGAGCAGTACTTC.

The rearrangement links TRBV6-1 to TRBJ2-3, with TRBD2 identical over 13 bases. Looked up from germline, CDR1 is MNHNS and CDR2 is SASEGT. V dropped 6 bases and J dropped 4; count of bases not matched to a gene: 7. The CDR3 loop spans 16 amino acids. CDR3 nucleotide sequence: TGTGCCAGCAGGCTAAGCACTAGCGGGAGGGCAGATACGCAGTATTTT. Its protein product is CASRLSTSGRADTQYF.

The DNA of the CDR3 is TGCAGCGTTGTGGTAGCTTCTGGGGCCAACGTCCTGACTTTC. Translated: CSVVVASGANVLTF. This sequence joins TRBV29-1 and TRBJ2-6, with no clear D. Germline loops: CDR1 SQVTM, CDR2 ANQGSEA. Deletions cut 4 bases from V and 1 base from J, with 8 bases between. The CDR3 sequence is 14 residues long.

This clonotype was counted between two and nine times. V and J are TRBV29-1 and TRBJ1-1, with D uncertain. The germline V and J ends were trimmed by 5 bases and 10 bases, with 17 bases remaining between them. The V gene's germline CDR1 is SQVTM and CDR2 ANQGSEA. The CDR3 is made up of 12 amino acids. CDR3 in DNA: TGCAGCGTTTTCGGCGGAGGGCTTGGAGCTTTCTTT. This codes for CSVFGGGLGAFF. Filled out from reference TRBV29-1 and TRBJ1-1, the complete variable domain reads SAVISQKPSRDICQRGTSLTIQCQVDSQVTMMFWYRQQPGQSLTLIATANQGSEATYESGFVIDKFPISRPNLTFSTLTVSNMSPEDSSIYLCSVFGGGLGAFFGQGTRLTVV.

V is TRBV28 and J is TRBJ1-2; D uncertain. This CDR3 is 16 amino acids long. Trimming took off 5 bases at V and 4 bases at J, with 20 bases between the two ends. CDR1 and CDR2 (germline): MDHEN, SYDVKM. CDR3 region: CASSRTPSFSVYGYTF. The CDR3 DNA is TGTGCCAGCAGTCGGACCCCGAGCTTTTCGGTCTATGGCTACACCTTC.

This clonotype was seen only once. The chain combines TRBV7-9 with TRBJ1-3, with a possible D match to TRBD1 (5 bases). From germline, CDR1 is SEHNR and CDR2 FQNEAQ (reference sequence). Trimming took 3 bases from V and 7 from J, leaving 13 bases between them. The CDR3 consists of 14 residues. The CDR3: CASSFTWDGNTIYF. CDR3 in DNA: TGTGCCAGCAGCTTTACCTGGGACGGGAACACCATATATTTT.

The chain links TRBV6-1 to TRBJ2-7, with 11 positions matching TRBD1. Germline CDR1 MNHNS, CDR2 SASEGT. Trimming took 4 bases from V and 3 from J; bases not matched to a gene: 5. CDR3 length equals 15 residues. The CDR3 nucleotides read TGTGCCAGCAGTGGACCGGGACAGGGGGTCTACGAGCAGTACTTC. Translated: CASSGPGQGVYEQYF.

This clonotype was picked up a small number of times. The gene calls are TRBV28 and TRBJ2-7, with a weak D call TRBD2 (5 bases). The germline V and J ends were trimmed by 6 bases and 7 bases, with 25 bases remaining between them. Germline V gene sequence: CDR1 MDHEN, CDR2 SYDVKM. The length of the CDR3 is 16 residues. CDR3 DNA sequence: TGTGCCAGCAGCCCCGGGTGGGAGTCGGCCCTGGATGAGCAGTACTTC. It yields the protein CASSPGWESALDEQYF.

This clonotype came up a few times. V gene TRBV12-3 or TRBV12-4 combines with J gene TRBJ2-1; the D is unclear. This CDR3 comprises 16 residues. V lost 3 bases and J 2 bases, leaving 14 bases between the germline ends. The CDR3 bases are TGTGCCAGCAGTTTGCGGCGAGTGGGGACCTACAATGAGCAGTTCTTC. This codes for CASSLRRVGTYNEQFF.

This clonotype was seen a handful of times. This chain uses TRBV27 with TRBJ2-2; D gene ambiguous. Trimming stripped 7 bases from V and 5 bases from J, with 8 bases between. Germline V CDR1 and CDR2: MNHEY, SMNVEV (reference sequence). The CDR3 loop spans 12 amino acids. The CDR3, as DNA: TGTGCCAGCATCGGAGAGACCGGGGAGCTGTTTTTT. Protein sequence: CASIGETGELFF.

A few counts support this clonotype. The rearrangement joins TRBV4-3 to TRBJ1-2; D gene unclear. This CDR3 region has 15 residues. Deletions cut 4 bases from V and 0 bases from J, with 12 bases between. Germline V gene lookup returns CDR1 LGHNA and CDR2 YSLEER. In DNA form, the CDR3 reads TGCGCCAGCAGCCTAGACGGGGAAGCTAACTATGGCTACACCTTC. The encoded protein is CASSLDGEANYGYTF.

This clonotype is a singleton in its sample. J is TRBJ2-7 and V is TRBV6-5, with D perhaps given as TRBD1 or TRBD2 (5 bases each). This CDR3 comprises 15 residues. The V gene lost 0 bases and the J gene lost 3 bases, with 12 bases spanning the gap. Germline CDR1 and CDR2: MNHEY and SVGAGI. The CDR3 protein is CASSYSGVGDYEQYF. CDR3 in DNA: TGTGCCAGCAGTTACTCGGGGGTCGGGGACTACGAGCAGTACTTC.

This clonotype occurred a few times. The chain is built from TRBV10-1 and TRBJ2-7; D gene ambiguous. Per germline, CDR1 WNHNN and CDR2 SYGVQD (reference sequence). The CDR3 is made up of 14 amino acids. Trimming cost V 11 bases and J 2 bases, with 19 bases left between them. In nucleotides, the CDR3 is TGCGCCCAAGTTGAGTGTCTCCATCCCTACGAGCAGTACTTC. Translating it yields CAQVECLHPYEQYF.

This chain uses TRBV7-9 with TRBJ2-5; 9 bases map to TRBD1. Per the germline V gene, CDR1 is SEHNR and CDR2 is FQNEAQ (reference sequence). J gave up 5 bases and V 1 base, and 5 bases lay outside the gene matches. The CDR3 runs 15 residues. As DNA, the CDR3 is TGTGCCAGCAGCTTAGTTTACAGGGGGCAGGAGACCCAGTACTTC. This gives the protein CASSLVYRGQETQYF.

Remarks on this clonotype: The junction departs from germline at one end; a sequencing error may be responsible. Here the CDR3 reads CASSYAGQRITNEKLFF. The CDR3 DNA sequence: TGTGCCAGCAGTTACGCGGGACAGAGAATAACTAATGAGAAACTGTTTTTT. The chain combines TRBV6-2 or TRBV6-3 with TRBJ1-4; 7 positions agree with TRBD1. Germline loops: CDR1 MNHEY, CDR2 SVGEGT. This CDR3 is 17 amino acids long.